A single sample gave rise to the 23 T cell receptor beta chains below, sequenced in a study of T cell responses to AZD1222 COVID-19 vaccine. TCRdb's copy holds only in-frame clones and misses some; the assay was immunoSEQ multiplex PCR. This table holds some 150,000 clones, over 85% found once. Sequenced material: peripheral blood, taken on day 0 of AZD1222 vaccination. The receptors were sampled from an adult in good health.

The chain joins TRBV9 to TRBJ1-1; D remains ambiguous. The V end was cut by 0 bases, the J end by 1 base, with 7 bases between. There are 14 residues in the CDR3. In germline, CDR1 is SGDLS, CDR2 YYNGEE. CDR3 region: CASSVGRTNTEAFF. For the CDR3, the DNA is TGTGCCAGCAGCGTAGGGCGGACGAACACTGAAGCTTTCTTT.

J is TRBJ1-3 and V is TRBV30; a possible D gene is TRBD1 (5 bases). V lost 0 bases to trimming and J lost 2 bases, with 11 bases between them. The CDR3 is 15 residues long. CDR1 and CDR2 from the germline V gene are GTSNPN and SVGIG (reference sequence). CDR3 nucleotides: TGTGCCTGGAGTGTGGGCAGGGCCCCTGGAAACACCATATATTTT. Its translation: CAWSVGRAPGNTIYF.

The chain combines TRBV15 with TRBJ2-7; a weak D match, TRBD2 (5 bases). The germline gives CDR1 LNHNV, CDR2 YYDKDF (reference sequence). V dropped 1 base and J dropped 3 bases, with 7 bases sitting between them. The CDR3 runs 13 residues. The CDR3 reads CATSRGAGYEQYF. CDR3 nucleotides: TGTGCCACCAGCAGAGGTGCGGGCTACGAGCAGTACTTC. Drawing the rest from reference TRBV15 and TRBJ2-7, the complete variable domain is DAMVIQNPRYQVTQFGKPVTLSCSQTLNHNVMYWYQQKSSQAPKLLFHYYDKDFNNEADTPDNFQSRRPNTSFCFLDIRSPGLGDTAMYLCATSRGAGYEQYFGPGTRLTVT.

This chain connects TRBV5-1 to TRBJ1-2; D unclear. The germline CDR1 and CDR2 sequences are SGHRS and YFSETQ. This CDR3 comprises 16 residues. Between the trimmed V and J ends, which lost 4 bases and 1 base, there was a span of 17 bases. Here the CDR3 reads CASSPLNAGFNYGYTF. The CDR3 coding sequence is TGCGCCAGCAGCCCTCTAAATGCAGGATTTAACTATGGCTACACCTTC.

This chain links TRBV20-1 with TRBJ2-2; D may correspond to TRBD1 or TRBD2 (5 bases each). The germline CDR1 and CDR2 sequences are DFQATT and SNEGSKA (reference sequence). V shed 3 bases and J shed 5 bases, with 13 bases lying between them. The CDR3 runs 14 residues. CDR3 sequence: CSASADEGTGELFF. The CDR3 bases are TGCAGTGCTAGTGCGGACGAGGGGACCGGGGAGCTGTTTTTT.

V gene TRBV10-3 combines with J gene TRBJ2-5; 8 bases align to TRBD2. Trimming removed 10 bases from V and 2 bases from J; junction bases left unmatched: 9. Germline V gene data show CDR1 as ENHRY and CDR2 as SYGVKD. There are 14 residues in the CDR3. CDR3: CATTPGGVQETQYF. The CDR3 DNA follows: TGTGCCACCACCCCGGGGGGGGTACAAGAGACCCAGTACTTC.

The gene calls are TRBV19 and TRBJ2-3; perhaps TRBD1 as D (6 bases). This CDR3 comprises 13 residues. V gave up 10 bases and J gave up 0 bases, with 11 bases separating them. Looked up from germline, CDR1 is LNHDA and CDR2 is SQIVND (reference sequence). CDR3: CATKDRSTDTQYF. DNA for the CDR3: TGTGCCACCAAGGACAGAAGCACAGATACGCAGTATTTT.

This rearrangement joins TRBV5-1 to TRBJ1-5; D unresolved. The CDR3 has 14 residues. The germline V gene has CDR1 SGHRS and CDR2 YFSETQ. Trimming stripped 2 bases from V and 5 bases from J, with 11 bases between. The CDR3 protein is CASSFGPLHQPQHF. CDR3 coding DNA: TGCGCCAGCAGCTTCGGGCCTCTACATCAGCCCCAGCATTTT.

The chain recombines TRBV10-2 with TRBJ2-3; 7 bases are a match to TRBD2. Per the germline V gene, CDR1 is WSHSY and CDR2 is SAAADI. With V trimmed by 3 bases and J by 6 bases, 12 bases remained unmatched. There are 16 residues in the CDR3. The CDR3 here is CASSEELALSTDTQYF. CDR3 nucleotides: TGCGCCAGCAGTGAAGAACTAGCGTTATCAACCGATACGCAGTATTTT.

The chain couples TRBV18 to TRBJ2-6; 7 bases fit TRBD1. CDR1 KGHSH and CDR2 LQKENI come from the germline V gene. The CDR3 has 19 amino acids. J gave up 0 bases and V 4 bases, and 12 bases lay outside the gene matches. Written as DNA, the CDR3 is TGTGCCAGCTCACACAGAGGGCACAGGGGTAGCTCTGGGGCCAACGTCCTGACTTTC. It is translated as CASSHRGHRGSSGANVLTF.

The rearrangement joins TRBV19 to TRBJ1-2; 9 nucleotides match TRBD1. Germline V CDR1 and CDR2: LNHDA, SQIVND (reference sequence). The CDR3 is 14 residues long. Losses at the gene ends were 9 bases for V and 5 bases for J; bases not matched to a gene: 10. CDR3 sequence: CARDRGPQSYGYTF. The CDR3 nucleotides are TGTGCCAGGGACAGGGGTCCCCAGTCTTATGGCTACACCTTC.

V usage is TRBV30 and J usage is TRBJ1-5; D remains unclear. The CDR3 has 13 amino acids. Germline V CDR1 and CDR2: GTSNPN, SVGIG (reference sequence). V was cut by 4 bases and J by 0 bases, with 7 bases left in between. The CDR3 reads CAWTGSSNQPQHF. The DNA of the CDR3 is TGTGCCTGGACGGGGAGTAGCAATCAGCCCCAGCATTTT.

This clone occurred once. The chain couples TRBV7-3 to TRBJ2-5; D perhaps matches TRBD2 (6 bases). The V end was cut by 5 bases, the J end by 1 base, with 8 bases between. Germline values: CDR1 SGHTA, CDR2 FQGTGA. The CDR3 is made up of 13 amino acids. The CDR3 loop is CASSISGQETQYF. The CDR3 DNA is TGTGCCAGCAGCATTAGCGGCCAAGAGACCCAGTACTTC.

The DNA for the CDR3 is TGCGCCAGCAGCCCGCAGGGGGCCAGGGAGACCCAGTACTTC. As protein: CASSPQGARETQYF. The chain recombines TRBV5-1 with TRBJ2-5, with TRBD1 matching 8 bases. The V segment lost 4 bases and the J segment 5 bases; nucleotides outside the gene matches: 7. CDR3 length equals 14 residues. The germline V gene encodes CDR1 SGHRS and CDR2 YFSETQ.

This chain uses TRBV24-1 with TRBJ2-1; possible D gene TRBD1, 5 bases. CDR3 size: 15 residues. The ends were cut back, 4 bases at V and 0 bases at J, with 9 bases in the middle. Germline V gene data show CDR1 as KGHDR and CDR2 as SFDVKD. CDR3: CATSEIGASYNEQFF. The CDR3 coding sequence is TGTGCCACCAGTGAGATAGGGGCCTCCTACAATGAGCAGTTCTTC.

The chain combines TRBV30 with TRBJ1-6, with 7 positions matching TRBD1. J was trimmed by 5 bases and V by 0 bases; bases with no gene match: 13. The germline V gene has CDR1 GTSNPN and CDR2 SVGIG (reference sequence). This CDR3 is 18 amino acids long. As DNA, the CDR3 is TGTGCCTGGAGTGTACGACAGGGAGCCGCCCTCGATAATTCACCCCTCCACTTT. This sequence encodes CAWSVRQGAALDNSPLHF.

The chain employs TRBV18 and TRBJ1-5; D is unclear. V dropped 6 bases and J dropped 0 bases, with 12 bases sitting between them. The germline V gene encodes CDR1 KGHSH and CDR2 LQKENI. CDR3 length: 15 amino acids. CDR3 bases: TGTGCCAGCTCCCCCGGGCTTCATAGCAATCAGCCCCAGCATTTT. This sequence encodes CASSPGLHSNQPQHF.

As DNA, the CDR3 is TGTGCTAGTGGACTACTAGCGGACCGCACCGGGGAGCTGTTTTTT. It translates to CASGLLADRTGELFF. This sequence joins TRBV12-5 and TRBJ2-2; 8 bases fit TRBD2. J gave up 4 bases and V 6 bases, and 7 bases lay outside the gene matches. Germline values: CDR1 LGHNT, CDR2 FRNRAP. The CDR3 runs to 15 residues.

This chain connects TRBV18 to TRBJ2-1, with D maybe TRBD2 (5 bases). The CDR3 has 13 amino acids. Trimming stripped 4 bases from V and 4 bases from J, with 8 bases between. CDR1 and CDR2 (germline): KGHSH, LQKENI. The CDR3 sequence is CASSQWTYNEQFF. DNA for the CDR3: TGTGCCAGCTCACAATGGACTTACAATGAGCAGTTCTTC.

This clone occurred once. In DNA, the CDR3 is TGTGCCAGCAGTTTTCAGGGGGCGAACTATGGCTACACCTTC. Its translation: CASSFQGANYGYTF. The J gene is TRBJ1-2, the V gene TRBV28; 8 bases align to TRBD1. Germline V lookup: CDR1 MDHEN, CDR2 SYDVKM. CDR3 length: 14 amino acids. The V and J ends lost 3 bases and 2 bases, in that order; junction bases with no gene match: 2.

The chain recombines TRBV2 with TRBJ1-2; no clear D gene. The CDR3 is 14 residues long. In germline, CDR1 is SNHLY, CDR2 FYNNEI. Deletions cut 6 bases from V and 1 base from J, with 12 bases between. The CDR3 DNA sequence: TGTGCCAGCAGGTTTAGAGAGTATAACTATGGCTACACCTTC. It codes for CASRFREYNYGYTF.

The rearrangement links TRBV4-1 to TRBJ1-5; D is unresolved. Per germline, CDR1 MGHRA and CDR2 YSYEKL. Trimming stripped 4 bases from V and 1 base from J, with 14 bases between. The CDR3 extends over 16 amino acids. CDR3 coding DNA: TGCGCCAGCAGCCCGTCCGGGATTGTGAGCAATCAGCCCCAGCATTTT. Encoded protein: CASSPSGIVSNQPQHF.

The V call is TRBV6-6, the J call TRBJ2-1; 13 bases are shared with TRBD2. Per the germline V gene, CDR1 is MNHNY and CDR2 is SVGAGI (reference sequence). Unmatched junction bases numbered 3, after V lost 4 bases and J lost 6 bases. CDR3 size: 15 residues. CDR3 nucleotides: TGTGCCAGCAGTTCCCGGACTAGCGGGAGCAATGAGCAGTTCTTC. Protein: CASSSRTSGSNEQFF.